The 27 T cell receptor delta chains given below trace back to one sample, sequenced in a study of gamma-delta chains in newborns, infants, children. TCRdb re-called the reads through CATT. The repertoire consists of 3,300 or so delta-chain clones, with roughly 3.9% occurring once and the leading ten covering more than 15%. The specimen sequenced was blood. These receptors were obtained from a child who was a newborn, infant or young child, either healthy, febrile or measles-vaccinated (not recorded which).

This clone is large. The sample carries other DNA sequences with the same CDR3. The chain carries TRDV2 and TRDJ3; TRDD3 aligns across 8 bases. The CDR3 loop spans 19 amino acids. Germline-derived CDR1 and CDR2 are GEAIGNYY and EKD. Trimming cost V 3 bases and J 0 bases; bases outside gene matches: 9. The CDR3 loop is CACDVLLGVHSWDTRQMFF. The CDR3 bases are TGTGCCTGTGACGTGTTACTGGGGGTCCACTCCTGGGACACCCGACAGATGTTTTTC.

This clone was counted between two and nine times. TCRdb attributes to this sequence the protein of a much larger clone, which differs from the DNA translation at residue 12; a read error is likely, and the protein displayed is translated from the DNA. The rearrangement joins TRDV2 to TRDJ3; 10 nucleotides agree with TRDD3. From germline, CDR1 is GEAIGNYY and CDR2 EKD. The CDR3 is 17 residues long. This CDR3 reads CACDSTGGSWDIRQMFF. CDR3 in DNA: TGTGCCTGTGACAGTACTGGGGGATCCTGGGACATCCGACAGATGTTTTTC.

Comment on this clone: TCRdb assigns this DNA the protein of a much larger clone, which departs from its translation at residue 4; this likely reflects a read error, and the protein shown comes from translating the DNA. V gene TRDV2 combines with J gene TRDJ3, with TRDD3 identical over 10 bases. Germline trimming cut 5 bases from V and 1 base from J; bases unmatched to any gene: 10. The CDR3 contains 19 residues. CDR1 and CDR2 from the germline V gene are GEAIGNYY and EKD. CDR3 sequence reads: CACVNLLLGDSWDTRQMFF. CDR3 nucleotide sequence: TGTGCCTGTGTCAACCTCCTACTGGGGGATTCCTGGGACACCCGACAGATGTTTTTC.

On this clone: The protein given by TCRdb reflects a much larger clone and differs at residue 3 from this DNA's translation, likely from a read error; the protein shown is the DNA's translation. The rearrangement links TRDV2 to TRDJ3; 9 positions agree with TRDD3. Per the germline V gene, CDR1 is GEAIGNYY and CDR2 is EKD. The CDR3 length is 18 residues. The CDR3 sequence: CARDKILGDSWDTRQMFF. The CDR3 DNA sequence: TGTGCCCGTGACAAAATACTGGGGGACTCCTGGGACACCCGACAGATGTTTTTC.

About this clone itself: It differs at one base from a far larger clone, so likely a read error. CDR3 residues: CACDTYWGIRSSRDTRQMFF. The CDR3 DNA reads as TGTGCCTGTGACACGTACTGGGGGATACGCAGCTCCCGGGACACCCGACAGATGTTTTTC. The chain has TRDV2 and TRDJ3, with 13 bases fitting TRDD3. No J gene was available from TCRdb, and it was assigned here by a germline match of the DNA. The CDR3 has 20 residues. Germline CDR1 and CDR2: GEAIGNYY and EKD.

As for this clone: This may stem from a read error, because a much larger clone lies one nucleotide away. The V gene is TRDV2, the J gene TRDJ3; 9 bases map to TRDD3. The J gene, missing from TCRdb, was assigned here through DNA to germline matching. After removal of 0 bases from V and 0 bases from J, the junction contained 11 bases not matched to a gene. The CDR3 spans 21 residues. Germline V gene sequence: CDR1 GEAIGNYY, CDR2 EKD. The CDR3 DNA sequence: TGTGCCTGTGACACCGTACTGGGGGACTTGTGGAGCTCCTGGGACACCCGACAGATGTTTTTC. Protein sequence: CACDTVLGDLWSSWDTRQMFF.

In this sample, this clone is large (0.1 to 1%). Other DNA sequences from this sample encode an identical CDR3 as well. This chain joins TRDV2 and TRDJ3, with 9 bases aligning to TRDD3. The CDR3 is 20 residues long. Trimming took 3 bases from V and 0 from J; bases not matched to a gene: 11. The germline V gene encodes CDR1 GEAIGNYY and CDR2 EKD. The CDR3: CACDSGYGGYRSWDTRQMFF. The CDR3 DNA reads TGTGCCTGTGACTCGGGATATGGGGGATATCGCTCCTGGGACACCCGACAGATGTTTTTC.

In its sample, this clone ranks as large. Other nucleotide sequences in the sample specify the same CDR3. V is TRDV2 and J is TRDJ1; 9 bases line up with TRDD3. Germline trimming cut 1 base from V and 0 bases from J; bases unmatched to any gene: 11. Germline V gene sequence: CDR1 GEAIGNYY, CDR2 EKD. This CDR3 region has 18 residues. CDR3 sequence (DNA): TGTGCCTGTGACACGTACTGGGGGACGGAGTTGTACACCGATAAACTCATCTTT. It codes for CACDTYWGTELYTDKLIF.

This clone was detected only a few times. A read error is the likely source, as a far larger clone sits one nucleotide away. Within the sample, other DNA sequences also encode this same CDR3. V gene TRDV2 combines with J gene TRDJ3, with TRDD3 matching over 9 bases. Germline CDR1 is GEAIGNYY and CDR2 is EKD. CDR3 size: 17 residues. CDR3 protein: CACDYWGSSWDTRQMFF. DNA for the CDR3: TGTGCCTGTGACTACTGGGGGAGCTCCTGGGACACCCGGCAGATGTTTTTC.

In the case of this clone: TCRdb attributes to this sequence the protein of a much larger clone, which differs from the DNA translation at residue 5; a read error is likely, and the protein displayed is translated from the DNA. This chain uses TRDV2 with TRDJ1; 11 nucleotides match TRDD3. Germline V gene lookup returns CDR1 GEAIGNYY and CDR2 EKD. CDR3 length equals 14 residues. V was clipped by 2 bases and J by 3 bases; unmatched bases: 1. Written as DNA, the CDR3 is TGTGCCTGTGACAATGGGGGATACGCCGATAAACTCATCTTT. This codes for CACDNGGYADKLIF.

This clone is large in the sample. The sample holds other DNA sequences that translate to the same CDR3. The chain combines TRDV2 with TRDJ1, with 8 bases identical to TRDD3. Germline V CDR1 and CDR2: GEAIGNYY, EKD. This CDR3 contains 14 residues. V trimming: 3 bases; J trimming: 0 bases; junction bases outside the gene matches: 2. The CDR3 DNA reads TGTGCCTGTGACCGACTGGGGGACACCGATAAACTCATCTTT. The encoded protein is CACDRLGDTDKLIF.

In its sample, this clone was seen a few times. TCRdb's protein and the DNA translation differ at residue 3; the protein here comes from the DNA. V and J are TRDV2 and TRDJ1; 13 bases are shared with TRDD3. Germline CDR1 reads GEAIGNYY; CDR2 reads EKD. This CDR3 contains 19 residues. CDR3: CARDTVTGGYARYTDKLIF. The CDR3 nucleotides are TGTGCCCGTGACACCGTAACTGGGGGATACGCCAGGTACACCGATAAACTCATCTTT.

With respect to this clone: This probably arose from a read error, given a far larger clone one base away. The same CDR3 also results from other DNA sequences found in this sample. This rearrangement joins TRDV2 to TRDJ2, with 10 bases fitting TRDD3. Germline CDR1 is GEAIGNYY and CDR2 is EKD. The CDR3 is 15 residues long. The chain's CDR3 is CACDTLGDLTAQLFF. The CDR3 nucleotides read TGTGCCTGTGACACACTGGGGGATTTGACAGCACAGCTCTTCTTT.

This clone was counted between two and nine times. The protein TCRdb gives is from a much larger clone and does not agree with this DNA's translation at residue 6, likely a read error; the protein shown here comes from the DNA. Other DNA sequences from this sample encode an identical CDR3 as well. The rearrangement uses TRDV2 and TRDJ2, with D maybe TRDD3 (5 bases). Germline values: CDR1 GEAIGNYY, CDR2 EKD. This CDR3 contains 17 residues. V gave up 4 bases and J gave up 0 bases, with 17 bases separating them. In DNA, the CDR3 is TGTGCCTGTGATCCTCCGGGGGTCATAGCTTTGACAGCACAACTCTTCTTT. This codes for CACDPPGVIALTAQLFF.

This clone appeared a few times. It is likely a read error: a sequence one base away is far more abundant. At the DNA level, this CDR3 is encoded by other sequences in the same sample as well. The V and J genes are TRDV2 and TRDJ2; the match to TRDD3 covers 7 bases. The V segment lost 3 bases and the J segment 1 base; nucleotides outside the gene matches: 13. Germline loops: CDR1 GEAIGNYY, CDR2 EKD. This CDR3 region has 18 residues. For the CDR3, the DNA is TGTGCCTGTGACCTACTACTGGGGCCAGACCATTTGACAGCACAACTCTTCTTT. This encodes CACDLLLGPDHLTAQLFF.

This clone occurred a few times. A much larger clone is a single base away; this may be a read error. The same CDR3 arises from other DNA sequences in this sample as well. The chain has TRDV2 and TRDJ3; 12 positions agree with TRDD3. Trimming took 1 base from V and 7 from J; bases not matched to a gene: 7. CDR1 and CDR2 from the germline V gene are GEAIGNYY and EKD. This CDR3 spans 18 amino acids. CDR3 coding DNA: TGTGCCTGTGACACTCTACTGGGGGATACACGAGACACCCGACAGATGTTTTTC. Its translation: CACDTLLGDTRDTRQMFF.

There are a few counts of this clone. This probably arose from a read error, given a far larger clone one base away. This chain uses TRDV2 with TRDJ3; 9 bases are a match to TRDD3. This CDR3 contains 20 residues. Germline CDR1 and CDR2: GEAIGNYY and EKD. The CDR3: CACDSGYGGYRSWDTRRMFF. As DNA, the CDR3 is TGTGCCTGTGACTCGGGATATGGGGGATATCGCTCCTGGGACACCCGACGGATGTTTTTC.

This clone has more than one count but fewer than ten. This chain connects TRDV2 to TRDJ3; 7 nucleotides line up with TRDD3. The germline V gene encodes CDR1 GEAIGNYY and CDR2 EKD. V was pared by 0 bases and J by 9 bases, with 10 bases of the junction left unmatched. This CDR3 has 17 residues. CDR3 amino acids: CACDTAGGSRGTRQMFF. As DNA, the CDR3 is TGTGCCTGTGACACCGCTGGGGGCTCCCGGGGCACCCGACAGATGTTTTTC.

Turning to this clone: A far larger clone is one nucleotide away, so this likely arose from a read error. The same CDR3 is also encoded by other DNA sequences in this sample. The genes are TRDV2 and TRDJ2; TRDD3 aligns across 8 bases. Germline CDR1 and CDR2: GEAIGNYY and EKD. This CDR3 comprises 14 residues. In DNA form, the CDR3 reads TGTGCCTGTGACACCTGGGGGATGACAGCTCAACTCTTCTTT. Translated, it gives CACDTWGMTAQLFF.

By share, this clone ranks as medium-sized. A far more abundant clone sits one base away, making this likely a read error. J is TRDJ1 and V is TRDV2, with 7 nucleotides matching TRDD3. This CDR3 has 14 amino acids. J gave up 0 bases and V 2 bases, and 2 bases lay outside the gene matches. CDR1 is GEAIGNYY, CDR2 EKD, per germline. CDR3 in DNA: TGTGCCTGTGACATGCTGGGGGACACCGATAAACTCATCTTT. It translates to CACDMLGDTDKLIF.

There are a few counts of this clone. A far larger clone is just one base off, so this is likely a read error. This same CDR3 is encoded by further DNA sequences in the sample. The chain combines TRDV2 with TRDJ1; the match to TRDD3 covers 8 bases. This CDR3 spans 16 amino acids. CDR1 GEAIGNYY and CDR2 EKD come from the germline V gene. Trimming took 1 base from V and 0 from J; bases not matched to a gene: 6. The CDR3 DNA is TGTGCCTGTGACACTTTGGGGGATCCGTACACCGATAAACTCATCTTT. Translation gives CACDTLGDPYTDKLIF.

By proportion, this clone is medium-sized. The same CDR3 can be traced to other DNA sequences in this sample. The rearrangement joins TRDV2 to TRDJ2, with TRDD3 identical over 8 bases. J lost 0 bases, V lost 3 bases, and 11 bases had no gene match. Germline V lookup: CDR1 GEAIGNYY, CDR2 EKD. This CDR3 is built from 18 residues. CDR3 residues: CACDPVLGAQALTAQLFF. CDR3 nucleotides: TGTGCCTGTGACCCCGTACTGGGGGCCCAAGCTTTGACAGCACAACTCTTCTTT.

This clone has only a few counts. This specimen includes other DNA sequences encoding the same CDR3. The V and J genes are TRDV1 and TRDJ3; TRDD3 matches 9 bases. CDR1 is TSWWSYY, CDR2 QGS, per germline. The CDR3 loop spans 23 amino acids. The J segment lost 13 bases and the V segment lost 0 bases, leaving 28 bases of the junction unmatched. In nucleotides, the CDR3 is TGTGCTCTTGGGGAACTTTCCCCTATGGGAAGGGGGGATACAAAGACTCTTTCACGACAGATGTTTTTC. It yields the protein CALGELSPMGRGDTKTLSRQMFF.

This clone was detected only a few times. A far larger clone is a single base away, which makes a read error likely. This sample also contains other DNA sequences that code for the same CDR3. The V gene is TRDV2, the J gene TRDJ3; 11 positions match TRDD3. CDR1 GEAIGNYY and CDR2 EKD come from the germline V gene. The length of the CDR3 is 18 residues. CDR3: CACDILGDSSWDTRQMFF. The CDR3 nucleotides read TGTGCCTGTGACATACTGGGGGATAGCTCCTGGGACACCCGTCAGATGTTTTTC.

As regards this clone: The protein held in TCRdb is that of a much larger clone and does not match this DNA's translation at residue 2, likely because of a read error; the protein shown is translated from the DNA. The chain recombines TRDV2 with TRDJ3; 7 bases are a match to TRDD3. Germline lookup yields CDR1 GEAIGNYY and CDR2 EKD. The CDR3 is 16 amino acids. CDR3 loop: CSCDTLGGPDTRQMFF. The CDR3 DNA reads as TGTTCCTGTGACACCCTGGGGGGACCGGACACCCGACAGATGTTTTTC.

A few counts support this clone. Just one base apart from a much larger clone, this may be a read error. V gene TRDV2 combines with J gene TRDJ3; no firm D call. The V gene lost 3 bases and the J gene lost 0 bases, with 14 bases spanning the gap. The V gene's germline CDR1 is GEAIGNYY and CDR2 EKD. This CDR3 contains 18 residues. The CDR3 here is CACDAAGVSSWDTRQMFF. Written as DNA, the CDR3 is TGTGCCTGTGACGCTGCCGGGGTCAGCTCCTGGGACACCCGACAGATGTTTTTC.

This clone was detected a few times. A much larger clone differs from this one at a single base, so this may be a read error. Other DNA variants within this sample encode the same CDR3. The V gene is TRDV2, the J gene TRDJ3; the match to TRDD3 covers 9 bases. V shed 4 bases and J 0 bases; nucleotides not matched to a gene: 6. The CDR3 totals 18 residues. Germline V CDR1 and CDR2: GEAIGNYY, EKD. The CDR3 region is CACDTYWGSSWDTRQMFF. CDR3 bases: TGTGCCTGTGATACGTACTGGGGGAGCTCCTGGGACACCCGACAGATGTTTTTC.